These 30 T cell receptor beta chains were all obtained from the same sample, sequenced in a study of lymphopenia after photon versus proton radiotherapy. Measured with immunoSEQ multiplex PCR; TCRdb has only the in-frame clones, and not every one. The sample shows 60,000 to 75,000 clones, about 85% of them seen only once. Here the sequenced sample was peripheral blood, taken from a patient treated with proton-based radiotherapy. The origin of the receptors is an elderly man with esophageal cancer.

This chain joins TRBV5-4 and TRBJ1-2, with TRBD1 identical over 8 bases. V was pared by 4 bases and J by 4 bases, with 6 bases of the junction left unmatched. Germline CDR1 is SGHNT and CDR2 is YYREEE (reference sequence). The CDR3 is made up of 14 amino acids. The CDR3 spells CASSTDRATYGYTF. CDR3 coding DNA: TGTGCCAGCAGCACGGACAGGGCCACCTATGGCTACACCTTC. Complete variable domain (other parts from reference TRBV5-4 and TRBJ1-2): ETGVTQSPTHLIKTRGQQVTLRCSSQSGHNTVSWYQQALGQGPQFIFQYYREEENGRGNFPPRFSGLQFPNYSSELNVNALELDDSALYLCASSTDRATYGYTFGSGTRLTVV.

The chain links TRBV9 to TRBJ2-7, with 8 bases lining up with TRBD2. The CDR3 is made up of 14 amino acids. Trimming cost V 4 bases and J 2 bases; bases outside gene matches: 5. From germline, CDR1 is SGDLS and CDR2 YYNGEE. The CDR3 nucleotides are TGTGCCAGCAGCCCCGGGGGGGACCCCTACGAGCAGTACTTC. This encodes CASSPGGDPYEQYF.

This chain uses TRBV19 with TRBJ2-1; perhaps TRBD2 as D (7 bases). Germline CDR1 reads LNHDA; CDR2 reads SQIVND (reference sequence). Between the trimmed V and J ends, which lost 6 bases and 6 bases, there was a span of 9 bases. CDR3 length: 12 amino acids. The CDR3 loop reads CASRGGRNEQFF. The CDR3 nucleotides read TGTGCCAGTAGGGGGGGGCGCAATGAGCAGTTCTTC.

The genes are TRBV30 and TRBJ2-3; D gene unclear. Trimming left V 0 bases short and J 1 base short, with 5 bases between. This CDR3 contains 13 residues. The germline V gene encodes CDR1 GTSNPN and CDR2 SVGIG (reference sequence). CDR3 sequence (DNA): TGTGCCTGGAGTGTGGCCGGCACAGATACGCAGTATTTT. It codes for CAWSVAGTDTQYF.

This sequence joins TRBV7-9 and TRBJ2-1, with D unclear. Between the trimmed V and J ends, which lost 5 bases and 9 bases, there was a span of 14 bases. Germline V gene sequence: CDR1 SEHNR, CDR2 FQNEAQ (reference sequence). This CDR3 spans 13 amino acids. The chain's CDR3 is CASSRRLATEQFF. CDR3 in DNA: TGTGCCAGCAGCCGACGGTTAGCCACTGAGCAGTTCTTC. Full variable domain (missing parts from reference TRBV7-9 and TRBJ2-1): DTGVSQNPRHKITKRGQNVTFRCDPISEHNRLYWYRQTLGQGPEFLTYFQNEAQLEKSRLLSDRFSAERPKGSFSTLEIQRTEQGDSAMYLCASSRRLATEQFFGPGTRLTVL.

This clone was seen only once. The CDR3 spells CASSLRDLSYEQYF. As DNA, the CDR3 is TGCGCCAGCAGCCTCAGGGATCTATCCTACGAGCAGTACTTC. The chain links TRBV5-1 to TRBJ2-7, with D perhaps matching TRBD1 (5 bases). V was pared by 4 bases and J by 1 base, with 12 bases between. CDR1 is SGHRS, CDR2 YFSETQ, per germline. The CDR3 spans 14 residues.

This sequence joins TRBV7-8 and TRBJ1-1; D perhaps matches TRBD1 (5 bases). CDR3 length: 13 amino acids. Germline V gene data show CDR1 as SGHVS and CDR2 as FQNEAQ. V was shortened by 2 bases and J by 5 bases, with 9 bases between the two germline ends. Here the CDR3 DNA reads TGTGCCAGCAGCTTAAGGCAGGGAACTGAAGCTTTCTTT. Amino acids: CASSLRQGTEAFF.

The chain uses TRBV19 and TRBJ2-2, with D uncertain. Germline assignment: CDR1 LNHDA and CDR2 SQIVND (reference sequence). The CDR3 spans 16 residues. Trimming pared 0 bases from V and 5 bases from J, leaving 13 bases between. DNA of the CDR3: TGTGCCAGTAGTATAGAAGCTGGGAAGGTTACCGGGGAGCTGTTTTTT. It yields the protein CASSIEAGKVTGELFF. The variable domain in full, completed from reference TRBV19 and TRBJ2-2, reads DGGITQSPKYLFRKEGQNVTLSCEQNLNHDAMYWYRQDPGQGLRLIYYSQIVNDFQKGDIAEGYSVSREKKESFPLTVTSAQKNPTAFYLCASSIEAGKVTGELFFGEGSRLTVL.

The CDR3 bases are TGTGCCAGCAGTGACTCCAGCAATCAGCCCCAGCATTTT. Encoded protein: CASSDSSNQPQHF. The chain employs TRBV6-4 and TRBJ1-5; no clear D. This CDR3 region has 13 residues. V was shortened by 0 bases and J by 1 base, with 1 base between the two germline ends. CDR1 MRHNA and CDR2 SNTAGT come from the germline V gene.

The CDR3 region has the DNA TGCGCCAGCAGCTTGGGTCTAAACACCGGGGAGCTGTTTTTT. Translation gives CASSLGLNTGELFF. The chain employs TRBV5-1 and TRBJ2-2, with D unclear. This CDR3 has 14 amino acids. Trimming took off 0 bases at V and 2 bases at J, with 5 bases between the two ends. The V gene's germline CDR1 is SGHRS and CDR2 YFSETQ.

V usage is TRBV18 and J usage is TRBJ2-7, with a weak D call TRBD2 (5 bases). The CDR3 is 14 residues long. Looked up from germline, CDR1 is KGHSH and CDR2 is LQKENI. The V end lost 4 bases, the J end lost 2 bases, and 12 bases lay between the germline ends. CDR3 in amino acids: CASSRNPGTYEQYF. The CDR3 region has the DNA TGTGCCAGCTCACGTAACCCGGGGACCTACGAGCAGTACTTC.

V gene TRBV4-3 combines with J gene TRBJ1-2; 9 bases agree with TRBD1. The CDR3 is made up of 15 amino acids. V gave up 4 bases and J gave up 7 bases; unmatched junction bases: 10. The germline gives CDR1 LGHNA, CDR2 YSLEER. The CDR3 nucleotides are TGCGCCAGCAGCCCTAGGACAGGGGAAGAACGTGGCTACACCTTC. This sequence encodes CASSPRTGEERGYTF.

CDR3 bases: TGCGCCAGCAGCTCCGAACCCCAAGAGACCCAGTACTTC. As protein: CASSSEPQETQYF. The rearrangement joins TRBV5-1 to TRBJ2-5; D call uncertain. CDR1 and CDR2 from the germline V gene are SGHRS and YFSETQ. Trimming took off 3 bases at V and 1 base at J, with 7 bases between the two ends. CDR3 length equals 13 residues.

In this sample, this clone turned up once. The V call is TRBV7-2, the J call TRBJ1-1; D is possibly TRBD1 (5 bases). Germline V gene lookup returns CDR1 SGHTA and CDR2 FQGNSA. The CDR3 covers 17 residues. V was cut by 1 base and J by 4 bases, with 19 bases left in between. Here the CDR3 DNA reads TGTGCCAGCAGCTTAGTAGTGTCCCGGGGGGGGACCACTGAAGCTTTCTTT. This codes for CASSLVVSRGGTTEAFF.

The V call is TRBV9, the J call TRBJ1-5; no firm D call. Looked up from germline, CDR1 is SGDLS and CDR2 is YYNGEE. V lost 1 base, J lost 3 bases, and 26 bases lay in between. This CDR3 is 20 amino acids long. CDR3 loop: CASSVSSAEKHVCHNQPQHF. The CDR3 DNA follows: TGTGCCAGCAGCGTATCCTCCGCGGAAAAACACGTTTGTCACAATCAGCCCCAGCATTTT.

The chain joins TRBV19 to TRBJ1-1; possible D gene TRBD1, 5 bases. Trimming removed 4 bases at V and 1 base at J, with 10 bases between. Germline V gene lookup returns CDR1 LNHDA and CDR2 SQIVND (reference sequence). This CDR3 comprises 14 residues. DNA of the CDR3: TGTGCCAGTAGTAGGGGACGGACGAACACTGAAGCTTTCTTT. Residues: CASSRGRTNTEAFF. The full variable domain, in which reference TRBV19 and TRBJ1-1 provide the parts outside the CDR3, is DGGITQSPKYLFRKEGQNVTLSCEQNLNHDAMYWYRQDPGQGLRLIYYSQIVNDFQKGDIAEGYSVSREKKESFPLTVTSAQKNPTAFYLCASSRGRTNTEAFFGQGTRLTVV.

The gene calls are TRBV7-2 and TRBJ1-1; D is uncertain. The CDR3 has 12 residues. V dropped 5 bases and J dropped 11 bases, with 15 bases sitting between them. Germline V gene lookup returns CDR1 SGHTA and CDR2 FQGNSA. The DNA for the CDR3 is TGTGCCAGCAGCCGTACTACAAGCCGGGCTTTCTTT. This gives the protein CASSRTTSRAFF.

Only one count was recorded for this clone. The genes are TRBV2 and TRBJ2-5; D could derive from TRBD1 or TRBD2 (5 bases each). The CDR3 runs to 13 residues. Trimming cost V 7 bases and J 1 base, with 10 bases left between them. Germline CDR1 is SNHLY and CDR2 is FYNNEI. The CDR3 DNA follows: TGTGCCAGCAATGAGGGGTTCCAAGAGACCCAGTACTTC. As protein: CASNEGFQETQYF.

This chain uses TRBV7-3 with TRBJ2-1; 8 bases fit TRBD2. The germline V gene has CDR1 SGHTA and CDR2 FQGTGA. The CDR3 covers 16 residues. V trimming: 2 bases; J trimming: 7 bases; junction bases outside the gene matches: 10. The CDR3 loop is CASSLVQRGRLNEQFF. Here the CDR3 DNA reads TGTGCCAGCAGCTTAGTCCAGCGCGGGAGGTTGAATGAGCAGTTCTTC.

The rearrangement joins TRBV27 to TRBJ1-1, with D perhaps TRBD1 (6 bases). Trimming took off 1 base at V and 5 bases at J, with 14 bases between the two ends. The CDR3 totals 15 residues. Germline V gene sequence: CDR1 MNHEY, CDR2 SMNVEV (reference sequence). CDR3 in amino acids: CASSLLGGGRTEAFF. The DNA of the CDR3 is TGTGCCAGCAGTTTATTGGGCGGGGGCAGGACTGAAGCTTTCTTT.

This clone was recorded once. This chain links TRBV2 with TRBJ1-5, with TRBD1 identical over 9 bases. V gave up 11 bases and J gave up 6 bases; unmatched junction bases: 8. This CDR3 has 13 residues. Germline V gene sequence: CDR1 SNHLY, CDR2 FYNNEI. DNA for the CDR3: TGTGCCGGCGGGACAGGGAAGGTTCAGCCCCAGCATTTT. Translation: CAGGTGKVQPQHF.

The J gene is TRBJ2-7, the V gene TRBV7-9; maybe TRBD1 (5 bases). V was trimmed by 5 bases and J by 10 bases, leaving 21 bases between them. The germline CDR1 and CDR2 sequences are SEHNR and FQNEAQ (reference sequence). The CDR3 contains 14 residues. CDR3 loop: CASSLTQTVAVQYF. The CDR3 region has the DNA TGTGCCAGCAGCCTTACTCAGACAGTTGCGGTCCAGTACTTC.

The CDR3: CASSSGQWAPYEQYF. In DNA, the CDR3 is TGTGCCAGCAGTTCCGGACAGTGGGCACCCTACGAGCAGTACTTC. J is TRBJ2-7 and V is TRBV6-5, with a tentative D call TRBD1 (6 bases). This CDR3 contains 15 residues. With 4 bases removed from V and 2 bases from J, the gap between germline ends came to 15 bases. Germline-derived CDR1 and CDR2 are MNHEY and SVGAGI.

This rearrangement joins TRBV7-9 to TRBJ2-1, with D possibly being TRBD1 (5 bases). The V end lost 1 base, the J end lost 8 bases, and 12 bases lay between the germline ends. Germline CDR1 is SEHNR and CDR2 is FQNEAQ (reference sequence). The CDR3 covers 14 residues. CDR3 nucleotide sequence: TGTGCCAGCAGCTTAGTAGGGGTTGGCGATGAGCAGTTCTTC. Amino acid sequence: CASSLVGVGDEQFF.

In DNA form, the CDR3 reads TGTGCCAGCAGCGTACAGGGGGGGAACACTGAAGCTTTCTTT. This translates into CASSVQGGNTEAFF. The chain joins TRBV11-2 to TRBJ1-1; 8 nucleotides line up with TRBD1. CDR1 SGHAT and CDR2 FQNNGV come from the germline V gene. The CDR3 loop spans 14 amino acids. J was trimmed by 1 base and V by 5 bases; bases with no gene match: 3.

This clone was seen a single time. The V gene is TRBV27, the J gene TRBJ1-5, with 7 nucleotides matching TRBD1. The CDR3 consists of 16 residues. Per germline, CDR1 MNHEY and CDR2 SMNVEV (reference sequence). V shed 6 bases, J shed 0 bases, and the junction held 8 bases outside the gene matches. The CDR3 loop is CASRQGQASSNQPQHF. DNA for the CDR3: TGTGCCAGCAGGCAAGGACAGGCTTCTAGCAATCAGCCCCAGCATTTT.

V usage is TRBV19 and J usage is TRBJ1-2, with D perhaps TRBD1 (5 bases). Germline CDR1 and CDR2: LNHDA and SQIVND (reference sequence). This CDR3 has 15 residues. V was shortened by 2 bases and J by 0 bases, with 10 bases between the two germline ends. The chain's CDR3 is CASSINPGPNYGYTF. The CDR3 region has the DNA TGTGCCAGTAGTATAAACCCGGGACCTAACTATGGCTACACCTTC.

V and J are TRBV7-2 and TRBJ2-2; 9 bases match TRBD1. CDR1 and CDR2 from the germline V gene are SGHTA and FQGNSA. The CDR3 loop spans 15 amino acids. Germline trimming cut 4 bases from V and 6 bases from J; bases unmatched to any gene: 6. The CDR3 coding sequence is TGTGCCAGCAGCTGGGACAGGGCGTTGGCCGGGGAGCTGTTTTTT. This codes for CASSWDRALAGELFF.

The V and J genes are TRBV10-3 and TRBJ2-2, with TRBD2 matching over 15 bases. Germline CDR1 reads ENHRY; CDR2 reads SYGVKD. The CDR3 totals 19 residues. The J segment lost 2 bases and the V segment lost 4 bases, leaving 8 bases of the junction unmatched. The DNA for the CDR3 is TGTGCCATCAGTGGGCGTGGACTAGCGGGAGGGCCAAACACCGGGGAGCTGTTTTTT. Translated: CAISGRGLAGGPNTGELFF.

Note on this clone: Additional DNA sequences in this sample encode the identical CDR3. The rearrangement links TRBV19 to TRBJ2-7; D possibly corresponds to TRBD2 (5 bases). The CDR3 extends over 17 amino acids. Per germline, CDR1 LNHDA and CDR2 SQIVND (reference sequence). V dropped 5 bases and J dropped 0 bases, with 20 bases sitting between them. CDR3 sequence: CASSPTPRRSGSYEQYF. The DNA for the CDR3 is TGTGCCAGTAGTCCTACCCCCAGGAGGAGCGGCTCCTACGAGCAGTACTTC.